These 27 T cell receptor beta chains share one sample of origin, sequenced in a study of blood T cell repertoires in COVID-19. Some clones are missing from TCRdb's copy, which holds only in-frame ones; the method was immunoSEQ multiplex PCR. The table shows over 150,000 clones, with 84% occurring only once. The sample comprised peripheral blood. These receptors were obtained from a human donor in a cohort sampled during active COVID-19.

V gene TRBV5-1 combines with J gene TRBJ1-1; D might be TRBD1 (6 bases). This CDR3 is 14 amino acids long. From germline, CDR1 is SGHRS and CDR2 YFSETQ. V was pared by 4 bases and J by 0 bases, with 10 bases between. CDR3: CASSQGTLNTEAFF. In DNA form, the CDR3 reads TGCGCCAGCAGCCAAGGGACACTGAACACTGAAGCTTTCTTT. Full variable domain (rest looked up from reference TRBV5-1 and TRBJ1-1): KAGVTQTPRYLIKTRGQQVTLSCSPISGHRSVSWYQQTPGQGLQFLFEYFSETQRNKGNFPGRFSGRQFSNSRSEMNVSTLELGDSALYLCASSQGTLNTEAFFGQGTRLTVV.

The chain joins TRBV30 to TRBJ1-3; D gene uncertain. The CDR3 runs 13 residues. Trimming took 3 bases from V and 2 from J, leaving 8 bases between them. Germline lookup yields CDR1 GTSNPN and CDR2 SVGIG (reference sequence). The CDR3 here is CAWSAATGNTIYF. The DNA for the CDR3 is TGTGCCTGGAGCGCCGCTACTGGAAACACCATATATTTT.

The chain couples TRBV15 to TRBJ2-1, with D perhaps TRBD1 (6 bases). Between the trimmed V and J ends, which lost 5 bases and 9 bases, there was a span of 11 bases. Germline-derived CDR1 and CDR2 are LNHNV and YYDKDF (reference sequence). The CDR3 consists of 12 residues. CDR3 nucleotides: TGTGCCACCAGCCAACAGGGAGTTGAGCAGTTCTTC. Its protein product is CATSQQGVEQFF.

The chain has TRBV3-1 (or the pseudogene TRBV3-2) and TRBJ2-2; D is possibly TRBD2 (6 bases). The germline CDR1 and CDR2 sequences are LGHDT and YNNKEL (reference sequence). Trimming shortened V by 4 bases and J by 7 bases, and 16 bases separated the two germline ends. This CDR3 has 15 amino acids. CDR3 amino acids: CASSPQVGSSGELFF. The CDR3 DNA reads TGTGCCAGCAGCCCCCAGGTCGGGAGTAGCGGGGAGCTGTTTTTT.

CDR3 amino acids: CASSLDRYYEQYF. CDR3 sequence (DNA): TGTGCCAGCAGCTTGGACAGGTACTACGAGCAGTACTTC. This chain links TRBV11-1 with TRBJ2-7; 7 bases agree with TRBD1. Germline loops: CDR1 SGHAT, CDR2 FQDESV (reference sequence). After removal of 3 bases from V and 3 bases from J, the junction contained 2 bases not matched to a gene. The CDR3 is 13 amino acids. The full variable domain, rest sourced from reference TRBV11-1 and TRBJ2-7, is EAEVAQSPRYKITEKSQAVAFWCDPISGHATLYWYRQILGQGPELLVQFQDESVVDDSQLPKDRFSAERLKGVDSTLKIQPAELGDSAMYLCASSLDRYYEQYFGPGTRLTVT.

The chain recombines TRBV29-1 with TRBJ1-2; TRBD1 aligns across 7 bases. Germline-derived CDR1 and CDR2 are SQVTM and ANQGSEA. This CDR3 has 12 amino acids. V was pared by 4 bases and J by 8 bases, with 7 bases of the junction left unmatched. The DNA of the CDR3 is TGCAGCGTTGGTTCCCAGGGGGAAGGCTACACCTTC. Encoded protein: CSVGSQGEGYTF.

This chain uses TRBV28 with TRBJ1-4; D not certain. V lost 6 bases to trimming and J lost 2 bases, with 16 bases between them. This CDR3 spans 16 amino acids. CDR1 is MDHEN, CDR2 SYDVKM, per germline. The CDR3 DNA is TGTGCCAGCAGGAACATCACCGGGTCCACTAATGAAAAACTGTTTTTT. It yields the protein CASRNITGSTNEKLFF.

This clone was recorded a few times. This chain uses TRBV7-8 with TRBJ2-5; the match to TRBD2 covers 14 bases. The CDR3 length is 16 residues. Per germline, CDR1 SGHVS and CDR2 FQNEAQ. The V segment lost 4 bases and the J segment 4 bases; nucleotides outside the gene matches: 5. The CDR3 DNA is TGTGCCAGCAGCTCGGGACTAGCGGGAGCGGCAGAGACCCAGTACTTC. Protein sequence: CASSSGLAGAAETQYF.

J is TRBJ2-7 and V is TRBV7-8, with 7 bases lining up with TRBD1. With V trimmed by 5 bases and J by 0 bases, 7 bases remained unmatched. CDR3 length: 15 residues. The germline V gene has CDR1 SGHVS and CDR2 FQNEAQ. CDR3 residues: CASSPDRTASYEQYF. CDR3 sequence (DNA): TGTGCCAGCAGCCCGGACAGGACGGCCTCCTACGAGCAGTACTTC.

The chain combines TRBV20-1 with TRBJ2-7; TRBD2 matches 8 bases. The CDR3 spans 15 residues. Per germline, CDR1 DFQATT and CDR2 SNEGSKA (reference sequence). J was trimmed by 3 bases and V by 3 bases; bases with no gene match: 10. The CDR3 region is CSASVSGSYDYEQYF. CDR3 in DNA: TGCAGTGCTAGTGTAAGCGGGAGCTATGACTACGAGCAGTACTTC.

V gene TRBV4-2 combines with J gene TRBJ2-7; 7 nucleotides align to TRBD1. CDR3 size: 15 residues. Germline V gene lookup returns CDR1 LGHNA and CDR2 YNFKEQ. Trimming cost V 0 bases and J 0 bases; bases outside gene matches: 2. The CDR3 protein is CASSQERDSSYEQYF. DNA of the CDR3: TGTGCCAGCAGCCAAGAACGGGACAGCTCCTACGAGCAGTACTTC.

In this sample, this clone turned up a few times. CDR3 region: CASSRTGRESTDTQYF. The CDR3 bases are TGCGCCAGCAGCCGGACAGGGAGGGAAAGCACAGATACGCAGTATTTT. This chain joins TRBV5-1 and TRBJ2-3; TRBD1 is a possible D gene (8 bases). The CDR3 consists of 16 residues. V shed 4 bases and J shed 0 bases, with 15 bases lying between them. Germline CDR1 and CDR2: SGHRS and YFSETQ.

This clone was seen ten or more times. V is TRBV15 and J is TRBJ2-1; D possibly corresponds to TRBD1 (6 bases). The CDR3 extends over 17 amino acids. Looked up from germline, CDR1 is LNHNV and CDR2 is YYDKDF (reference sequence). The V end lost 2 bases, the J end lost 0 bases, and 14 bases lay between the germline ends. The CDR3 DNA reads TGTGCCACCAGCAGACAACGACAGGTTAGCTCCTACAATGAGCAGTTCTTC. The encoded protein is CATSRQRQVSSYNEQFF.

CDR3 sequence reads: CATAGTLNTGELFF. In DNA form, the CDR3 reads TGTGCCACTGCCGGGACACTAAACACCGGGGAGCTGTTTTTT. V and J are TRBV19 and TRBJ2-2, with a weak D call TRBD1 (6 bases). CDR3 length equals 14 residues. CDR1 and CDR2 (germline): LNHDA, SQIVND (reference sequence). Trimming took 10 bases from V and 2 from J, leaving 14 bases between them.

This chain joins TRBV18 and TRBJ2-1, with 12 bases fitting TRBD1. The V gene end was trimmed by 5 bases and the J gene end by 7 bases; junction bases not matched to a gene: 9. This CDR3 is 16 amino acids long. The germline gives CDR1 KGHSH, CDR2 LQKENI. The CDR3 DNA follows: TGTGCCAGCTCAGGAACCGGGACAGGGGGCTGGAATGAGCAGTTCTTC. This codes for CASSGTGTGGWNEQFF.

The chain links TRBV5-5 to TRBJ2-7; 8 bases are a match to TRBD2. Trimming removed 5 bases from V and 4 bases from J; junction bases left unmatched: 11. The CDR3 length is 15 residues. Germline CDR1 reads SGHKS; CDR2 reads YYEKEE (reference sequence). CDR3 nucleotide sequence: TGTGCCAGCAGAACCCCCGGGACTAGTGGTTACGAGCAGTACTTC. Its protein is CASRTPGTSGYEQYF.

The chain carries TRBV5-4 and TRBJ2-7; 10 bases align to TRBD2. V trimming: 4 bases; J trimming: 1 base; junction bases outside the gene matches: 2. CDR3 length: 14 amino acids. Germline loops: CDR1 SGHNT, CDR2 YYREEE (reference sequence). Written as DNA, the CDR3 is TGTGCCAGCAGCCGGACTAGCGGATCCTACGAGCAGTACTTC. Translation: CASSRTSGSYEQYF.

J is TRBJ2-7 and V is TRBV10-1, with 7 bases that match TRBD2. V lost 0 bases to trimming and J lost 4 bases; unmatched junction nucleotides: 9. The germline V gene encodes CDR1 WNHNN and CDR2 SYGVQD (reference sequence). The CDR3 is 16 residues long. CDR3 sequence: CASSESMLAELYEQYF. The CDR3 coding sequence is TGCGCCAGCAGTGAGTCGATGCTAGCGGAGCTTTACGAGCAGTACTTC.

The sample holds a few counts of this clone. This chain connects TRBV25-1 to TRBJ2-7, with D possibly TRBD2 on 5 matching bases. The CDR3 length is 15 residues. Deletions cut 4 bases from V and 1 base from J, with 14 bases between. Germline-derived CDR1 and CDR2 are MGHDK and SYGVNS. For the CDR3, the DNA is TGTGCCAGCAGTGCGTCCCCGGGATCATCCTACGAGCAGTACTTC. Its translation is CASSASPGSSYEQYF.

This sequence joins TRBV10-3 and TRBJ1-1; 10 bases fit TRBD1. With 4 bases clipped from V and 4 bases from J, the junction kept 6 bases outside the gene matches. This CDR3 comprises 15 residues. Germline V CDR1 and CDR2: ENHRY, SYGVKD. This chain's CDR3 is CAISARTGGVTEAFF. The CDR3 DNA is TGTGCCATCAGTGCCAGGACAGGGGGGGTCACTGAAGCTTTCTTT.

The V call is TRBV2, the J call TRBJ2-2; the D gene is possibly TRBD1 (5 bases). CDR1 and CDR2 (germline): SNHLY, FYNNEI. V lost 3 bases and J 1 base, leaving 9 bases between the germline ends. The CDR3 sequence is 15 residues long. CDR3 residues: CASSDLTENTGELFF. The CDR3 DNA reads TGTGCCAGCAGTGATTTGACAGAGAACACCGGGGAGCTGTTTTTT.

This rearrangement joins TRBV5-1 to TRBJ2-1; possibly TRBD2 for D (6 bases). CDR1 and CDR2 from the germline V gene are SGHRS and YFSETQ. V was pared by 6 bases and J by 0 bases, with 13 bases between. This CDR3 spans 15 amino acids. CDR3 amino acids: CASNLGRDSYNEQFF. The CDR3 coding sequence is TGCGCCAGCAACCTGGGGCGGGACTCCTACAATGAGCAGTTCTTC.

V and J are TRBV19 and TRBJ1-1; 7 positions match TRBD1. This CDR3 has 16 residues. V shed 4 bases, J shed 1 base, and the junction held 9 bases outside the gene matches. CDR1 and CDR2 from the germline V gene are LNHDA and SQIVND (reference sequence). The chain's CDR3 is CASSTSRTGWNTEAFF. CDR3 in DNA: TGTGCCAGTAGTACCTCGAGGACAGGCTGGAACACTGAAGCTTTCTTT.

The chain links TRBV2 to TRBJ2-1, with 16 bases that match TRBD2. The length of the CDR3 is 15 residues. Looked up from germline, CDR1 is SNHLY and CDR2 is FYNNEI. Trimming at V came to 5 bases and at J to 8 bases, leaving 3 bases not matched to a gene. The CDR3 sequence is CASSPGTSGGDEQFF. The CDR3 DNA sequence: TGTGCCAGCAGTCCCGGGACTAGCGGGGGGGATGAGCAGTTCTTC.

The rearrangement links TRBV28 to TRBJ1-5; perhaps TRBD1 as D (5 bases). V lost 2 bases, J lost 7 bases, and 18 bases lay in between. Germline V CDR1 and CDR2: MDHEN, SYDVKM. The CDR3 loop spans 16 amino acids. The CDR3 spells CASSLDGGFPVQPQHF. CDR3 coding DNA: TGTGCCAGCAGTTTAGACGGGGGGTTTCCAGTCCAGCCCCAGCATTTT.

In DNA, the CDR3 is TGCGCCAGCAGCTCGCGCGGGGGGCACTACGAGCAGTACTTC. Encoded protein: CASSSRGGHYEQYF. The V gene is TRBV5-1, the J gene TRBJ2-7, with 8 bases identical to TRBD2. Trimming cost V 3 bases and J 3 bases; bases outside gene matches: 5. Germline CDR1 reads SGHRS; CDR2 reads YFSETQ. CDR3 length: 14 residues.

The chain links TRBV5-1 to TRBJ1-2; TRBD1 matches at 9 bases. The junction had 4 bases not matched to a gene; V was cut back by 0 bases and J by 1 base. This CDR3 is built from 16 residues. Germline-derived CDR1 and CDR2 are SGHRS and YFSETQ. Written as DNA, the CDR3 is TGCGCCAGCAGCTTGGCCTTGGGACAGGGTAACTATGGCTACACCTTC. It encodes CASSLALGQGNYGYTF.